This TCR beta chain was obtained from a study of identical twins. As concerns this clonotype: The antigen is unknown. The junction differs from germline at one of its ends, possibly a read error.

This CDR3 has 14 residues. The germline V gene has CDR1 SGHRS and CDR2 YFSETQ. Notes on the study in general: In cord blood, abundant beta clonotypes had fewer insertions; memory showed no trend.

TCRdb called the 5' RACE reads again in MiXCR, with one record for every CDR3 protein. Of roughly 470,000 distinct CDR3 sequences detected, over 11% appear once; the ten largest clones hold 0.95% to 1%. Separately, the same data were catalogued under a study of yellow fever vaccine responses in identical twins. In that study: Twins reportedly mounted vaccine T cell responses that seemed partly convergent, partly personalized.

This chain connects TRBV5-1 to TRBJ1-1; 7 bases match TRBD1. This clonotype was sampled from a woman between 18 and 29 years old in good health. Material: CD4+ T cells sorted from blood. As DNA, the CDR3 is TGCGCCAGCAGCTTACAGGGGAAGGATACGGAAGTGTTATTT. Its protein product is CASSLQGKDTEVLF.